Listed below are T cell receptor beta chains from one sample, sequenced in a study of shared clonotypes between healthy human individuals. The repertoire was sequenced with immunoSEQ multiplex PCR; TCRdb's copy has only in-frame clones and lacks some. The data contain about 980,000 clones, about three quarters of them singletons. What was sequenced was memory CD4+ T cells sorted from blood. These receptors all stem from a man in his late teens or twenties in good health. The CDR3 runs from the conserved cysteine through the conserved F or W. A D gene is named only where the DNA matches it firmly. A row's size may be missing; if present it is once, few, many or a size class.

few	NA	TRBV5-1	TRBJ1-1	TGCGCCAGCAGTCGAGAGGGTAATGAAGCTTTCTTT	CASSREGNEAFF
NA	NA	TRBV5-1	TRBJ1-4	TGCGCCAGCAGCTACGGACTTGAGGGAGAAAAACTGTTTTTT	CASSYGLEGEKLFF
few	TRBD2	TRBV2	TRBJ2-1	TGTGCCAGCAGTACGACTAGCGGGGGGCTCAACAATGAGCAGTTCTTC	CASSTTSGGLNNEQFF
few	NA	TRBV6-5	TRBJ1-2	TGTGCCAGCAGCCGCTCGGGCAGCCCCTATGGCTACACCTTC	CASSRSGSPYGYTF
NA	TRBD1	TRBV5-6	TRBJ2-2	TGTGCCAGCAGCTTGGCTACAGGGGCCGGGGAGCTGTTTTTT	CASSLATGAGELFF
NA	NA	TRBV19	TRBJ1-5	TGTGCCAGTAACCCGGGCCCTTATAGCAATCAGCCCCAGCATTTT	CASNPGPYSNQPQHF
NA	NA	TRBV28	TRBJ2-1	TGTGCCAGCAGTATACTAGAGAAAGCCTACAATGAGCAGTTCTTC	CASSILEKAYNEQFF
NA	NA	TRBV30	TRBJ1-2	TGTGCCGGGGCCTTCTATGGCTACACCTTC	CAGAFYGYTF
NA	NA	TRBV9	TRBJ1-3	TGTGCCAGCAGCGTAGAAGGGTTCTCTGGAAACACCATATATTTT	CASSVEGFSGNTIYF
NA	TRBD2	TRBV7-2	TRBJ2-1	TGTGCCAGCAGCTTTTCGGGACTAGCGGGCTACAATGAGCAGTTCTTC	CASSFSGLAGYNEQFF
NA	NA	TRBV19	TRBJ2-7	TGTGCCAGTAGTATAGGCTCTCACACCTCCTACGAGCAGTACTTC	CASSIGSHTSYEQYF
NA	NA	TRBV2	TRBJ1-2	TGTGCCAGCAGGCCGGATTATGGCTACACCTTC	CASRPDYGYTF
once	NA	TRBV14	TRBJ1-4	TGTGCCAGCAGCTTCCGCGGGGGCCATGAAAAACTGTTTTTT	CASSFRGGHEKLFF
NA	NA	TRBV5-1	TRBJ2-3	TGCGCCAGCAGTTCGGGCATCTTGACTACAGATACGCAGTATTTT	CASSSGILTTDTQYF
NA	NA	TRBV28	TRBJ2-2	TGTGCCAGCAGTCCACCCTCTGGATCCCTGAACACCGGGGAGCTGTTTTTT	CASSPPSGSLNTGELFF
NA	NA	TRBV27	TRBJ2-1	TGTGCCAGCAGTTTTTCAGGCCCGGTTTACAATGAGCAGTTCTTC	CASSFSGPVYNEQFF
NA	NA	TRBV5-5	TRBJ1-1	TGTGCCAGCAGCTTGGGGGTTCTGGGGGCGCAAGGTGAAGCTTTCTTT	CASSLGVLGAQGEAFF
NA	NA	TRBV11-2	TRBJ1-6	TGTGCCAGCAGCGCCTATGGGGGGCGTGATTCACCCCTCCACTTT	CASSAYGGRDSPLHF